This T cell receptor beta chain comes out of a study of human CD8 memory T cell subsets. For this clonotype: Its antigen is currently unknown.

Study-wide points: Similar levels of high diversity, measured as normalized Shannon-Wiener diversity, were found in stem-like memory and precursor exhausted T cells, which was not the case for effector memory cells.

Preparation of the TCR beta libraries relied on UMI-labeled 5' RACE. TCRdb reanalyzed the 5' RACE reads, giving one entry per CDR3 protein sequence and no DNA. The listing contains about 4,000 distinct CDR3 sequences. The germline V gene has CDR1 MRHNA and CDR2 SNTAGT. The CDR3 loop spans 14 amino acids. Sequencing input: CD8+ T cells from PBMCs. The receptor was isolated from a human donor in good health. This chain joins TRBV6-4 and TRBJ2-3; TCRdb reports TRBD1, a call that lacks DNA to check it against. Here the CDR3 reads CASSKGGGTDTQYF.